This T cell receptor (beta chain) originates from a study of OX40 agonist ivuxolimab in advanced cancers. At the level of the study: Two patients with cutaneous melanoma and one with hepatocellular carcinoma, three in total, showed partial responses.

Concerning this clone: The antigen is unknown.

Using immunoSEQ multiplex PCR, the repertoire was profiled, and TCRdb retains in-frame clones only, with some absent. The data contain about 77,000 clones, 65% to 90% of them singletons. Overall study findings and caveats: CD4+ and CD8+ blood T cells expanded clonally by week 6 at 0.1 to 3.0 mg/kg. On average, a greater number of expanded clones characterised CD8+ T cells relative to CD4+.

Germline lookup yields CDR1 KGHSH and CDR2 LQKENI. The CDR3 runs 15 residues. V was shortened by 3 bases and J by 0 bases, with 12 bases between the two germline ends. Blood sampling took place at baseline, cycle 4 day 1, and cycle 7 day 1. The chain is built from TRBV18 and TRBJ2-7; no reliable D call. The receptor was derived from an adult with an advanced solid tumor such as melanoma, head and neck, liver or kidney cancer. Specimen: CD4+ or CD8+ T cells sorted from blood, collected in a trial of the OX40 agonist ivuxolimab. The CDR3 sequence: CASSPWGSSSYEQYF. The CDR3 nucleotides are TGTGCCAGCTCACCGTGGGGATCGAGCTCCTACGAGCAGTACTTC.